These 13 T cell receptor beta chains came from one sample sequenced in a study of control samples from healthy donors and cancer patients. Here immunoSEQ multiplex PCR was the method, and the copy in TCRdb shows in-frame clones only, minus some. The profile covers 350,000 to 450,000 clones, with around 90% appearing a single time and around 6.8% taken by the ten largest. Sequenced sample: PBMCs. The receptor set was obtained from a man between 40 and 49 years old with head and neck cancer.

The chain is built from TRBV20-1 and TRBJ2-3, with TRBD2 as a possible D gene (5 bases). Germline CDR1 DFQATT, CDR2 SNEGSKA (reference sequence). This CDR3 has 14 amino acids. V gave up 3 bases and J gave up 0 bases, with 10 bases separating them. The CDR3, as DNA: TGCAGTGCTAGTATGCGGGCTAGCACAGATACGCAGTATTTT. The encoded protein is CSASMRASTDTQYF.

The chain carries TRBV5-5 and TRBJ1-1; D gene uncertain. Trimming pared 4 bases from V and 2 bases from J, leaving 15 bases between. The CDR3 runs 15 residues. Germline V gives CDR1 SGHKS, CDR2 YYEKEE (reference sequence). Written as DNA, the CDR3 is TGTGCCAGCAGCCTATTTGCTGGGCGAAACACTGAAGCTTTCTTT. It codes for CASSLFAGRNTEAFF.

V gene TRBV29-1 combines with J gene TRBJ1-2, with a weak D call TRBD1 (5 bases). CDR1 is SQVTM and CDR2 is ANQGSEA in the germline V gene. Deletions cut 0 bases from V and 9 bases from J, with 11 bases between. This CDR3 is 12 amino acids long. In DNA, the CDR3 is TGCAGCGTTGAAGATTTGACAGCCCGCTACACCTTC. It specifies CSVEDLTARYTF. Using reference TRBV29-1 and TRBJ1-2 for the parts outside the CDR3, the full variable domain is SAVISQKPSRDICQRGTSLTIQCQVDSQVTMMFWYRQQPGQSLTLIATANQGSEATYESGFVIDKFPISRPNLTFSTLTVSNMSPEDSSIYLCSVEDLTARYTFGSGTRLTVV.

This chain uses TRBV28 with TRBJ2-1; 9 nucleotides match TRBD1. Germline V lookup: CDR1 MDHEN, CDR2 SYDVKM. V was clipped by 6 bases and J by 8 bases; unmatched bases: 8. The CDR3 contains 14 residues. The CDR3, as DNA: TGTGCCAGCAGGCCGTCCGGGACAGGGTATGAGCAGTTCTTC. This codes for CASRPSGTGYEQFF.

In DNA form, the CDR3 reads TGTGCCAGCAGCCGAATATACAGGGTGGCAACTAATGAAAAACTGTTTTTT. Amino acid sequence: CASSRIYRVATNEKLFF. The chain recombines TRBV6-6 with TRBJ1-4; weak D call: TRBD1 (6 bases). Germline loops: CDR1 MNHNY, CDR2 SVGAGI (reference sequence). The CDR3 runs to 17 residues. V lost 6 bases, J lost 0 bases, and 17 bases lay in between.

The chain recombines TRBV29-1 with TRBJ2-7; D is possibly TRBD1 (6 bases). This CDR3 has 14 residues. CDR1 and CDR2 from the germline V gene are SQVTM and ANQGSEA. Trimming removed 5 bases from V and 3 bases from J, with 17 bases in between. Written as DNA, the CDR3 is TGCAGCGTTTCAGGTACAGGGCGTATCTACGAGCAGTACTTC. This translates into CSVSGTGRIYEQYF.

This chain connects TRBV7-2 to TRBJ2-1; the D is unclear. V was trimmed by 2 bases and J by 1 base, leaving 12 bases between them. The CDR3 length is 16 residues. Germline CDR1 is SGHTA and CDR2 is FQGNSA. The CDR3 DNA is TGTGCCAGCAGCTTATCTACGGCAAGGTCCTACAATGAGCAGTTCTTC. Amino acid sequence: CASSLSTARSYNEQFF.

The rearrangement uses TRBV28 and TRBJ2-2; D gene unclear. V was pared by 3 bases and J by 0 bases, with 14 bases between. This CDR3 has 17 residues. The germline V gene encodes CDR1 MDHEN and CDR2 SYDVKM. In nucleotides, the CDR3 is TGTGCCAGCAGTTTGGTGAGGTGGGCAACGAACACCGGGGAGCTGTTTTTT. Its translation: CASSLVRWATNTGELFF.

The rearrangement links TRBV10-3 to TRBJ1-1; D is unclear. Trimming left V 6 bases short and J 1 base short, with 9 bases between. The CDR3 runs 13 residues. Germline CDR1 reads ENHRY; CDR2 reads SYGVKD. CDR3 coding DNA: TGTGCCATCAGCGGAGGAGGGAACACTGAAGCTTTCTTT. Protein sequence: CAISGGGNTEAFF.

This clone was seen once. The rearrangement uses TRBV20-1 and TRBJ2-1, with 7 bases identical to TRBD1. With V trimmed by 3 bases and J by 0 bases, 2 bases remained unmatched. Germline CDR1 is DFQATT and CDR2 is SNEGSKA (reference sequence). The CDR3 covers 14 residues. The CDR3: CSASHRGSYNEQFF. The CDR3 region has the DNA TGCAGTGCTAGTCACAGGGGCTCCTACAATGAGCAGTTCTTC.

V and J are TRBV19 and TRBJ2-4; D perhaps matches TRBD2 (5 bases). Trimming took 2 bases from V and 0 from J, leaving 14 bases between them. The CDR3 totals 17 residues. Germline-derived CDR1 and CDR2 are LNHDA and SQIVND (reference sequence). CDR3 loop: CASSIQEAGLAKNIQYF. The CDR3 DNA follows: TGTGCCAGTAGTATACAAGAAGCAGGACTAGCCAAAAACATTCAGTACTTC.

The rearrangement uses TRBV2 and TRBJ2-1, with 9 nucleotides matching TRBD1. CDR1 SNHLY and CDR2 FYNNEI come from the germline V gene. The V and J ends lost 9 bases and 9 bases, in that order; junction bases with no gene match: 18. CDR3 size: 16 residues. CDR3 sequence (DNA): TGTGCCAGTGTAGACAGGGGGGCCTACCAAGGTCGTGAGCAGTTCTTC. The encoded protein is CASVDRGAYQGREQFF.

V and J are TRBV27 and TRBJ1-6; TRBD1 is a possible D gene (5 bases). Germline V CDR1 and CDR2: MNHEY, SMNVEV (reference sequence). This CDR3 is 12 amino acids long. The V and J ends lost 6 bases and 13 bases respectively, with 13 bases between them. The CDR3: CASRRGSGPLHF. CDR3 DNA: TGTGCCAGCAGGAGGGGTTCGGGTCCCCTCCACTTT.